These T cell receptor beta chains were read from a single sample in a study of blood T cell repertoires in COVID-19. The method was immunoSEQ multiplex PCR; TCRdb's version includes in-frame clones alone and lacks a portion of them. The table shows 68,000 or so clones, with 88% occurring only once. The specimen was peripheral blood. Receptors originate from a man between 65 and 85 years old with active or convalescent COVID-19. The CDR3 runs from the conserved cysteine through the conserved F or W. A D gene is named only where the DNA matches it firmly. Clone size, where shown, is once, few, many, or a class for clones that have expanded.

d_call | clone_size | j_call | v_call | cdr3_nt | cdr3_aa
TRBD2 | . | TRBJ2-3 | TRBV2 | TGTGCCAGCAGGGACCCCACTAGCGGGGGGACTAGCACAGATACGCAGTATTTT | CASRDPTSGGTSTDTQYF
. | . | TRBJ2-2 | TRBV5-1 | TGCGCCAGCAGCTTGGACGGGGGGCTCACCGGGGAGCTGTTTTTT | CASSLDGGLTGELFF
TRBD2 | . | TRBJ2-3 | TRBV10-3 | TGTGCCATCGGTGGTCTTGATAAGACTAGCGGGAGGGCTAGCACAGATACGCAGTATTTT | CAIGGLDKTSGRASTDTQYF
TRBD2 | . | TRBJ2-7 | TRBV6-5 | TGTGCCAGCAGGCCAATAGCGGGAGAGGCCTACGAGCAGTACTTC | CASRPIAGEAYEQYF
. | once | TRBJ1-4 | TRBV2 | TGTGCTTCGCGTGGGGGCGGAGGTGAAAAACTGTTTTTT | CASRGGGGEKLFF
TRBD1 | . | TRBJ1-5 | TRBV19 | TGTGCCAGTAGCCATTCGGTCTGGACAGGGGGCCTCTATAGCAATCAGCCCCAGCATTTT | CASSHSVWTGGLYSNQPQHF
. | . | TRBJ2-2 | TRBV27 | TGTGCCAGCAGTTTATTGGCAAGTTGGTTAAACACCGGGGAGCTGTTTTTT | CASSLLASWLNTGELFF
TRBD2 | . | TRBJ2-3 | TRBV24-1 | TGTGCCACCAGTGAGGCTCGGGGGGGCACCACAGATACGCAGTATTTT | CATSEARGGTTDTQYF
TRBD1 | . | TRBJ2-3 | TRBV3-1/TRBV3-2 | TGTGCCAGCAGCCCCGGGACAGGGTTTACAGATACGCAGTATTTT | CASSPGTGFTDTQYF
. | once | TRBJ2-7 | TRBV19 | TGTGCCAGTGGCGACAGGTCCGAGCAGTACTTC | CASGDRSEQYF
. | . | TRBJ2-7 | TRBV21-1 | TGTGCCAGCAGCGCCCTGGACAGGGTTGGACTAGCGGTCTCCTACGAGCAGTACTTC | CASSALDRVGLAVSYEQYF
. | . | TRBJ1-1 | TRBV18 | TGTGCCAGCTCACCGTCAGGGTCAAACAGTGAAGCTTTCTTT | CASSPSGSNSEAFF
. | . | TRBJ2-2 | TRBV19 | TGTGCCACCCATCCTGGTAGCGGAAACACCGGGGAGCTGTTTTTT | CATHPGSGNTGELFF
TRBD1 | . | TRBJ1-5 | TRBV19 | TGTGCCAGTAGTGACAGGGCAGGTCAGCCCCAGCATTTT | CASSDRAGQPQHF
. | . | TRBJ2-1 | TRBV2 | TGTGCCAGCACCGGGGACTTCCGCAATGAGCAGTTCTTC | CASTGDFRNEQFF
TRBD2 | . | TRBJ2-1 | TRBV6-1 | TGTGCCAGCAGTGAAGGTAAAGGGAGGGACTGGACCTACAATGAGCAGTTCTTC | CASSEGKGRDWTYNEQFF
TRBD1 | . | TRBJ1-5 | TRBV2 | TGTGCCAGCAGCGGACAGGGGGAGTTGCCCCAGCATTTT | CASSGQGELPQHF
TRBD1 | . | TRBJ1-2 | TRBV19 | TGTGCCAGTAGTATCCGGACAGGGGATCCCTACTATGGCTACACCTTC | CASSIRTGDPYYGYTF
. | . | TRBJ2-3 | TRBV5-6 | TGTGCCAGCAGCTCGGGACTTAGCACAGATACGCAGTATTTT | CASSSGLSTDTQYF
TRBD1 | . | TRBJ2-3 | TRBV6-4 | TGTGCCAGCAGTTGGACAGGGGGCGCGGATACGCAGTATTTT | CASSWTGGADTQYF
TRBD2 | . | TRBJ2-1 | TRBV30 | TGTGCCTGGAAAAGGGACTACTCCTACAATGAGCAGTTCTTC | CAWKRDYSYNEQFF
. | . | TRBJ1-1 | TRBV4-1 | TGCGCCAGCAGCCCAGGACAGTTGGACACTGAAGCTTTCTTT | CASSPGQLDTEAFF
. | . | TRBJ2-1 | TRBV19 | TGTGCCAGTAGGCGCTCCTACAATGAGCAGTTCTTC | CASRRSYNEQFF
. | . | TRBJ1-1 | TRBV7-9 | TGTGCCAGCAGCTTACAGGGGTCCGAAGCTTTCTTT | CASSLQGSEAFF
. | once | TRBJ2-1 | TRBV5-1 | TGCGCCAGCAGCTCGGGGGACTTGAGCTCCTACAATGAGCAGTTCTTC | CASSSGDLSSYNEQFF
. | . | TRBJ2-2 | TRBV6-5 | TGTGCCAGCTCCCGAGCCGGGAACACCGGGGAGCTGTTTTTT | CASSRAGNTGELFF
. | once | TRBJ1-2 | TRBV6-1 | TGTGCCAGCAGTGAAGCGCGAGCGAACTATGGCTACACCTTC | CASSEARANYGYTF
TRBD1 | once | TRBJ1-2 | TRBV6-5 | TGTGCCAGCAGCAGACAGGGAGCTAACTATGGCTACACCTTC | CASSRQGANYGYTF
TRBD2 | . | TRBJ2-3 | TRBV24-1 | TGTGCCACCAGGGGACTAGGAGATACGCAGTATTTT | CATRGLGDTQYF
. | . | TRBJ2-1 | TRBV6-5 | TGTGCCAGCAGGAGCTACAATGAGCAGTTCTTC | CASRSYNEQFF